This is a list of T cell receptor beta chains from one sample in a study of beta chain features in type 1 diabetes. Measured with immunoSEQ multiplex PCR; TCRdb has only the in-frame clones, and not every one. The sample has 860,000 or so clones; roughly 15% are singletons. What was sequenced was naive CD4+ T cells from blood. The receptors were sampled from a woman aged 18-30 years in good health. Each CDR3 is given with its conserved first and last residue. The order of the fields is V gene, clone size, D gene, J gene, CDR3 protein, CDR3 DNA. D genes are given only for firm matches. Not every row has a clone size; where given, it reads once, few, many or a size class.

V: TRBV29-1; size: few; D: TRBD2; J: TRBJ2-1; CDR3: CSVETAGGNSYNEQFF; DNA: TGCAGCGTTGAAACTGCGGGAGGGAACTCCTACAATGAGCAGTTCTTC
V: TRBV5-4; size: few; D: TRBD1; J: TRBJ2-3; CDR3: CASSSMGQGAIDTQYF; DNA: TGTGCCAGCAGCTCGATGGGACAGGGGGCAATAGATACGCAGTATTTT
V: TRBV11-2; size: .; D: .; J: TRBJ2-5; CDR3: CASSFGANQETQYF; DNA: TGTGCCAGCAGCTTCGGCGCGAACCAAGAGACCCAGTACTTC
V: TRBV6-1; size: few; D: TRBD2; J: TRBJ2-4; CDR3: CASSGTSGTNIQYF; DNA: TGTGCCAGCAGTGGGACTAGCGGGACGAACATTCAGTACTTC
V: TRBV25-1; size: .; D: TRBD1; J: TRBJ2-7; CDR3: CASSFRGQVISYEQYF; DNA: TGTGCCAGCAGTTTTCGGGGACAGGTTATTTCCTACGAGCAGTACTTC
V: TRBV19; size: .; D: .; J: TRBJ2-2; CDR3: CASSPRGHTGELFF; DNA: TGTGCCAGTAGCCCTAGGGGTCACACCGGGGAGCTGTTTTTT
V: TRBV15; size: few; D: TRBD1; J: TRBJ2-7; CDR3: CATSKGTGEVYEQYF; DNA: TGTGCCACCAGCAAAGGGACAGGGGAGGTCTACGAGCAGTACTTC
V: TRBV11-3; size: .; D: .; J: TRBJ1-1; CDR3: CASSPNRATEAFF; DNA: TGTGCCAGCAGCCCGAACAGGGCCACTGAAGCTTTCTTT
V: TRBV10-3; size: few; D: .; J: TRBJ1-1; CDR3: CAISDQGTGTEAFF; DNA: TGTGCCATCAGTGATCAGGGGACGGGGACTGAAGCTTTCTTT
V: TRBV9; size: .; D: .; J: TRBJ1-2; CDR3: CASSVDSQIYGYTF; DNA: TGTGCCAGCAGCGTGGACAGTCAAATCTATGGCTACACCTTC
V: TRBV6-7; size: .; D: .; J: TRBJ2-2; CDR3: CASSGTRAQIPTGELFF; DNA: TGTGCCAGCAGCGGAACCCGGGCCCAAATTCCGACCGGGGAGCTGTTTTTT
V: TRBV5-8; size: few; D: .; J: TRBJ1-2; CDR3: CASSFRGYTF; DNA: TGTGCCAGCAGCTTCCGAGGCTACACCTTC
V: TRBV6-5; size: few; D: .; J: TRBJ2-5; CDR3: CASSNLQKRETQYF; DNA: TGTGCCAGCAGTAACCTACAAAAACGGGAGACCCAGTACTTC
V: TRBV6-6; size: .; D: TRBD1; J: TRBJ1-5; CDR3: CASRQGASNQPQHF; DNA: TGTGCCAGCAGGCAGGGGGCGAGCAATCAGCCCCAGCATTTT
V: TRBV18; size: few; D: .; J: TRBJ1-3; CDR3: CASSPPNTGMGNTIYF; DNA: TGTGCCAGCTCACCACCCAACACAGGGATGGGAAACACCATATATTTT
V: TRBV5-6; size: few; D: .; J: TRBJ2-7; CDR3: CASSRDLYEQYF; DNA: TGTGCCAGCAGTAGGGACCTCTACGAGCAGTACTTC
V: TRBV5-1; size: .; D: .; J: TRBJ2-3; CDR3: CASSLAQRATDTQYF; DNA: TGCGCCAGCAGCTTGGCCCAGCGGGCCACAGATACGCAGTATTTT
V: TRBV28; size: few; D: .; J: TRBJ2-7; CDR3: CASSRGGNEQYF; DNA: TGTGCCAGCAGTCGAGGGGGGAACGAGCAGTACTTC
V: TRBV18; size: few; D: TRBD2; J: TRBJ2-7; CDR3: CASSPPVLAGTGEQYF; DNA: TGTGCCAGCTCACCGCCTGTGCTAGCGGGAACGGGGGAGCAGTACTTC
V: TRBV28; size: .; D: .; J: TRBJ2-5; CDR3: CASSLQGQETQYF; DNA: TGTGCCAGCAGTCTACAGGGCCAAGAGACCCAGTACTTC
V: TRBV28; size: few; D: .; J: TRBJ1-5; CDR3: CASTKGRVNQPQHF; DNA: TGTGCCAGCACCAAAGGGAGGGTCAATCAGCCCCAGCATTTT
V: TRBV11-2; size: .; D: .; J: TRBJ2-7; CDR3: CASSLIIWGRPYEQYF; DNA: TGTGCCAGCAGCTTAATTATTTGGGGTAGACCCTACGAGCAGTACTTC
V: TRBV4-2; size: few; D: .; J: TRBJ2-7; CDR3: CASSQDRGTSYEQYF; DNA: TGTGCCAGCAGCCAAGATCGGGGGACTTCCTACGAGCAGTACTTC
V: TRBV28; size: few; D: .; J: TRBJ2-7; CDR3: CASRKIGFTVSYEQYF; DNA: TGTGCCAGCAGAAAGATAGGGTTTACAGTATCCTACGAGCAGTACTTC
V: TRBV28; size: .; D: .; J: TRBJ2-3; CDR3: CASRGSGISTDTQYF; DNA: TGTGCCAGCAGGGGTAGCGGTATAAGCACAGATACGCAGTATTTT
V: TRBV28; size: .; D: .; J: TRBJ2-3; CDR3: CASSYVGADTQYF; DNA: TGTGCCAGCAGTTATGTTGGGGCAGATACGCAGTATTTT